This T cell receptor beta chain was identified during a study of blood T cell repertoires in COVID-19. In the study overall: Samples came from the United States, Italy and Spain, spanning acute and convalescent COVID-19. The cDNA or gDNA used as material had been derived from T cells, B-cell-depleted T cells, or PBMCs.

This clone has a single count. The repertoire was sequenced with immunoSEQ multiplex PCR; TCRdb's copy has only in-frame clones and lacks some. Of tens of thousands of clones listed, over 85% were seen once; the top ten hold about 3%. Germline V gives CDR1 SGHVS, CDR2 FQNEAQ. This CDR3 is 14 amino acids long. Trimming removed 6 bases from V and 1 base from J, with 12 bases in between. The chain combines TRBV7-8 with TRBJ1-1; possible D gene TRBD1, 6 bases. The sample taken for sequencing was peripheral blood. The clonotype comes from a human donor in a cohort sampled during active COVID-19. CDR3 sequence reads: CASSSQGGNTEAFF. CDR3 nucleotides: TGTGCCAGCAGTTCACAGGGTGGGAACACTGAAGCTTTCTTT.